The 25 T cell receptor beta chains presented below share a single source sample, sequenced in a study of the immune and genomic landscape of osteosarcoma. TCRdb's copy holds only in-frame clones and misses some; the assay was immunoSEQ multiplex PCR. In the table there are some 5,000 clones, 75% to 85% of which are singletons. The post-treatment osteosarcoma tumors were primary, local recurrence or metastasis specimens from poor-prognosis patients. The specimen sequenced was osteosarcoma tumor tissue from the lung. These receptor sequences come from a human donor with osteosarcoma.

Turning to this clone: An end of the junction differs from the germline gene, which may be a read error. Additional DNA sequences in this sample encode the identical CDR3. The CDR3: CASSLGGANYGYTF. The CDR3 DNA sequence: TGTGCCAGCAGTTTAGGAGGCGCGAACTATGGCTACACCTTC. The rearrangement joins TRBV7-9 to TRBJ1-2; no firm D call. The CDR3 runs to 14 residues. Germline values: CDR1 SEHNR, CDR2 FQNEAQ (reference sequence). The full variable domain, in which reference TRBV7-9 and TRBJ1-2 provide the parts outside the CDR3, is DTGVSQNPRHKITKRGQNVTFRCDPISEHNRLYWYRQTLGQGPEFLTYFQNEAQLEKSRLLSDRFSAERPKGSFSTLEIQRTEQGDSAMYLCASSLGGANYGYTFGSGTRLTVV.

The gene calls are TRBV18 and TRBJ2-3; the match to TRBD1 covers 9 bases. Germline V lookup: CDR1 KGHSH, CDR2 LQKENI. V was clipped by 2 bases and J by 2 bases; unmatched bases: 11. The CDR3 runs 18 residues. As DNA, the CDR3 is TGTGCCAGCTCACCAATCCCTCGACAGGGGGGTTCCACAGATACGCAGTATTTT. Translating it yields CASSPIPRQGGSTDTQYF.

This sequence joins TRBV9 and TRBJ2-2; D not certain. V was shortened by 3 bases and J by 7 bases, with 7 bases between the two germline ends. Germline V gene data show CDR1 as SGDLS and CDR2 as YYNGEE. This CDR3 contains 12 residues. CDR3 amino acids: CASSAPNGELFF. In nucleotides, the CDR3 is TGTGCCAGCAGCGCACCCAACGGGGAGCTGTTTTTT.

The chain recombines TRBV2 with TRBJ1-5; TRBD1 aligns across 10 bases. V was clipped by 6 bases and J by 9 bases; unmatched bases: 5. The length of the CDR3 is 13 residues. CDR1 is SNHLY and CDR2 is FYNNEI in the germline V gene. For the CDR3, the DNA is TGTGCCAGCAGCGAGGGACAGGGGATGCCCCAGCATTTT. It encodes CASSEGQGMPQHF.

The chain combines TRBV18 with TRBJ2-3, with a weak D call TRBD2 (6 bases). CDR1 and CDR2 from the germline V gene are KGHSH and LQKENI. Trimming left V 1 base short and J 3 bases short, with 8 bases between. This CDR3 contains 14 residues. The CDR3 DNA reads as TGTGCCAGCTCACCACGACTAGTGACAGATACGCAGTATTTT. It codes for CASSPRLVTDTQYF.

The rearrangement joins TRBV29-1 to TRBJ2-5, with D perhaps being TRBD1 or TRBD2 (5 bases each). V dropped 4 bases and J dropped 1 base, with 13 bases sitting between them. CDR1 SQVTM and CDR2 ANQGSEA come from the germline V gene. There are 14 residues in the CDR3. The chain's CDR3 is CSVAGPSLQETQYF. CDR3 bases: TGCAGCGTTGCGGGGCCTTCCCTCCAAGAGACCCAGTACTTC.

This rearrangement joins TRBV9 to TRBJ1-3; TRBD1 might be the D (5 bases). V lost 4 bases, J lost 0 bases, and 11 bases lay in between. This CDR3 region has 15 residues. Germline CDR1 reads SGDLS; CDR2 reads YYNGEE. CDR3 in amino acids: CASSIGGTSGNTIYF. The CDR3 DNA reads TGTGCCAGCAGCATCGGGGGGACCTCTGGAAACACCATATATTTT.

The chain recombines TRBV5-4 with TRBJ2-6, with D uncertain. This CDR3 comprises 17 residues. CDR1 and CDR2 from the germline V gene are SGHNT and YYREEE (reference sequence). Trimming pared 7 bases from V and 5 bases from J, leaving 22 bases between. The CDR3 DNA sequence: TGTGCCAGCCAGCCCTTCGTACCACAAAGTCGGGCCAACGTCCTGACTTTC. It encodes CASQPFVPQSRANVLTF.

CDR3 in DNA: TGTGCCAGCAGCTTAGCATTTTCGTGGAATCAGCCCCAGCATTTT. The encoded protein is CASSLAFSWNQPQHF. This chain uses TRBV7-8 with TRBJ1-5; no clear D gene. This CDR3 has 15 amino acids. Germline values: CDR1 SGHVS, CDR2 FQNEAQ. V was trimmed by 0 bases and J by 4 bases, leaving 10 bases between them.

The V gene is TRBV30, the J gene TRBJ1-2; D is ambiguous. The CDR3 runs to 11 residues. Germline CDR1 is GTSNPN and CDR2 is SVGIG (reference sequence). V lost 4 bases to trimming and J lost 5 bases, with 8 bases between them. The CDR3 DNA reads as TGTGCCTGGATGACGGCTTATGGCTACACCTTC. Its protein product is CAWMTAYGYTF.

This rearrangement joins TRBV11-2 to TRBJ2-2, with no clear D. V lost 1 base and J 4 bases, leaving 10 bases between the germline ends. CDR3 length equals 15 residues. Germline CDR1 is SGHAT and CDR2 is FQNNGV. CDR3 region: CASSLVVGPTGELFF. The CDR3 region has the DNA TGTGCCAGCAGCTTAGTAGTAGGGCCCACCGGGGAGCTGTTTTTT.

The CDR3 DNA sequence: TGTGCCAGCAGGGGCGGGACGGGACGACCTACAGGGGAGCAGTTCTTC. Translated, it gives CASRGGTGRPTGEQFF. This chain uses TRBV27 with TRBJ2-1; D assignment may be TRBD1 or TRBD2 (6 bases each). The CDR3 sequence is 16 residues long. CDR1 and CDR2 (germline): MNHEY, SMNVEV (reference sequence). Deletions cut 6 bases from V and 10 bases from J, with 25 bases between.

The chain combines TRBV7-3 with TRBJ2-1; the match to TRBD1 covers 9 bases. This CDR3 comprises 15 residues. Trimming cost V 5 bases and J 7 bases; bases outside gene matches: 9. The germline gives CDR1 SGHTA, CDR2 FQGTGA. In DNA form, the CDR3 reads TGTGCCAGCAGCGTACAGGGGGCAAGTAAAAATGAGCAGTTCTTC. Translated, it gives CASSVQGASKNEQFF.

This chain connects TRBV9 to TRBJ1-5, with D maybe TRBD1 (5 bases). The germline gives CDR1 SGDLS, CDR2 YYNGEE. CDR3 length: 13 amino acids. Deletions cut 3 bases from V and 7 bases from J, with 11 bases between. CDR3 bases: TGTGCCAGCAGCGCCGACAGTAGGCAGCCCCAGCATTTT. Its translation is CASSADSRQPQHF.

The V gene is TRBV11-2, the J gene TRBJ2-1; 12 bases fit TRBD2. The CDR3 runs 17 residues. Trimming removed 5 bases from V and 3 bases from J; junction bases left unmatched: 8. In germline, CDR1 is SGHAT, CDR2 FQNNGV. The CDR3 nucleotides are TGTGCCAGCAGCGCCCGACTAGCGGGAGTTCTCTACAATGAGCAGTTCTTC. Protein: CASSARLAGVLYNEQFF.

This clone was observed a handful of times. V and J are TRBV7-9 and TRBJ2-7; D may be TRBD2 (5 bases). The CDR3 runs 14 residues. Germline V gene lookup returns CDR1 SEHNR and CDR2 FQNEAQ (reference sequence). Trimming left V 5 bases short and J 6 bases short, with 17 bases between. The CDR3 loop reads CASSPEGLLSEQYF. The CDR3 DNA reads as TGTGCCAGCAGCCCAGAAGGACTGCTATCCGAGCAGTACTTC. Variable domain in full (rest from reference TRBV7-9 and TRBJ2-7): DTGVSQNPRHKITKRGQNVTFRCDPISEHNRLYWYRQTLGQGPEFLTYFQNEAQLEKSRLLSDRFSAERPKGSFSTLEIQRTEQGDSAMYLCASSPEGLLSEQYFGPGTRLTVT.

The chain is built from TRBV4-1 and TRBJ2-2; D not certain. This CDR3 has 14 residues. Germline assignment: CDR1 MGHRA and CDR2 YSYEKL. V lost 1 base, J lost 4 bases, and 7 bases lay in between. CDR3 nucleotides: TGCGCCAGCAGCCAAGTTCCCCTCACCGGGGAGCTGTTTTTT. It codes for CASSQVPLTGELFF.

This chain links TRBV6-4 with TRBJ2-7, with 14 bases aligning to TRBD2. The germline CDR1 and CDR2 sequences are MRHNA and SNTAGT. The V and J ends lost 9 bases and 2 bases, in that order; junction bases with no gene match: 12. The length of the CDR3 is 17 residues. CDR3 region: CARVGTSGSLWTYEQYF. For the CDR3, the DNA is TGTGCCAGGGTCGGGACTAGCGGGAGCCTGTGGACCTACGAGCAGTACTTC.

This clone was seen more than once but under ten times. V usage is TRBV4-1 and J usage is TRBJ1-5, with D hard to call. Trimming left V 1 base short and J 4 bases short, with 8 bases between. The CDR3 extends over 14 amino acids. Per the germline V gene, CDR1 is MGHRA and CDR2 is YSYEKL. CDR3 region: CASSQVSGNQPQHF. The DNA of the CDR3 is TGCGCCAGCAGCCAAGTAAGTGGTAATCAGCCCCAGCATTTT.

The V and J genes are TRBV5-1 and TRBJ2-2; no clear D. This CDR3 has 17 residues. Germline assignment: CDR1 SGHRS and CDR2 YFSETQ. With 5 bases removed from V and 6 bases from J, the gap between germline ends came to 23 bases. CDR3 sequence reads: CASRVGSSTGSSGELFF. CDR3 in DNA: TGCGCCAGCAGGGTCGGGTCCTCGACTGGATCCTCCGGGGAGCTGTTTTTT.

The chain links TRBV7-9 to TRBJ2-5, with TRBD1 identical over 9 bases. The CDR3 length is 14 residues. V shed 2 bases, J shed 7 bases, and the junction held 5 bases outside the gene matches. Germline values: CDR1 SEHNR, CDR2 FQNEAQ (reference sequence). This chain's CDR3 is CASSLLTGGATQYF. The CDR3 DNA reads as TGTGCCAGCAGCTTACTGACAGGGGGAGCGACCCAGTACTTC.

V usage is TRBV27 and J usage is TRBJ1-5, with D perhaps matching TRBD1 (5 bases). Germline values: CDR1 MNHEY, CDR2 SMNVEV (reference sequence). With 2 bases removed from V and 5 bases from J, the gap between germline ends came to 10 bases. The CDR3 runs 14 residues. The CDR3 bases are TGTGCCAGCAGTTTAAATGGGGGACATCAGCCCCAGCATTTT. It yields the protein CASSLNGGHQPQHF.

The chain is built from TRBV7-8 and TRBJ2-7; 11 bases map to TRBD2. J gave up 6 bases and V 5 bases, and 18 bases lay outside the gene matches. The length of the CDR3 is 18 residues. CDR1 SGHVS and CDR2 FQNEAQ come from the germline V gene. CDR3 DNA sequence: TGTGCCAGCAGCCCCCGAGCCCCCGGACTAGCGGGTATCGGCGAGCAGTACTTC. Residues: CASSPRAPGLAGIGEQYF.

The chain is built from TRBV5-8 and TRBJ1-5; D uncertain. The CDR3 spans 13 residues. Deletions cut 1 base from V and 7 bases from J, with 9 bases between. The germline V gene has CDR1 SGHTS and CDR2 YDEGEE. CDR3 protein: CASSLNSGQPQHF. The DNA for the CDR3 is TGTGCCAGCAGCTTGAATAGCGGCCAGCCCCAGCATTTT.

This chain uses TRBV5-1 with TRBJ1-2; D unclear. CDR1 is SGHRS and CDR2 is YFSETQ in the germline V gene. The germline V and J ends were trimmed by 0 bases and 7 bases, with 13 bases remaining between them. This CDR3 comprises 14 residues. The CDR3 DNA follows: TGCGCCAGCAGCTTGGTGTGGCCCGTAGCTGGCTACACCTTC. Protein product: CASSLVWPVAGYTF.